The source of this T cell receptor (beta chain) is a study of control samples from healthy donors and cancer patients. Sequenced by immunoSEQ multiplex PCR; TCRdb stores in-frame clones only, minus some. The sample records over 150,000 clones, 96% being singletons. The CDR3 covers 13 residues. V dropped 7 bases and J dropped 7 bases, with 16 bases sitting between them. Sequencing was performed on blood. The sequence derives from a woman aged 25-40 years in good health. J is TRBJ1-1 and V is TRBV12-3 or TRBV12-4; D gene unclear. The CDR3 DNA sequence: TGTGCCAGCACCGTCGGCTGGGGAAGTGAAGCTTTCTTT. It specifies CASTVGWGSEAFF.